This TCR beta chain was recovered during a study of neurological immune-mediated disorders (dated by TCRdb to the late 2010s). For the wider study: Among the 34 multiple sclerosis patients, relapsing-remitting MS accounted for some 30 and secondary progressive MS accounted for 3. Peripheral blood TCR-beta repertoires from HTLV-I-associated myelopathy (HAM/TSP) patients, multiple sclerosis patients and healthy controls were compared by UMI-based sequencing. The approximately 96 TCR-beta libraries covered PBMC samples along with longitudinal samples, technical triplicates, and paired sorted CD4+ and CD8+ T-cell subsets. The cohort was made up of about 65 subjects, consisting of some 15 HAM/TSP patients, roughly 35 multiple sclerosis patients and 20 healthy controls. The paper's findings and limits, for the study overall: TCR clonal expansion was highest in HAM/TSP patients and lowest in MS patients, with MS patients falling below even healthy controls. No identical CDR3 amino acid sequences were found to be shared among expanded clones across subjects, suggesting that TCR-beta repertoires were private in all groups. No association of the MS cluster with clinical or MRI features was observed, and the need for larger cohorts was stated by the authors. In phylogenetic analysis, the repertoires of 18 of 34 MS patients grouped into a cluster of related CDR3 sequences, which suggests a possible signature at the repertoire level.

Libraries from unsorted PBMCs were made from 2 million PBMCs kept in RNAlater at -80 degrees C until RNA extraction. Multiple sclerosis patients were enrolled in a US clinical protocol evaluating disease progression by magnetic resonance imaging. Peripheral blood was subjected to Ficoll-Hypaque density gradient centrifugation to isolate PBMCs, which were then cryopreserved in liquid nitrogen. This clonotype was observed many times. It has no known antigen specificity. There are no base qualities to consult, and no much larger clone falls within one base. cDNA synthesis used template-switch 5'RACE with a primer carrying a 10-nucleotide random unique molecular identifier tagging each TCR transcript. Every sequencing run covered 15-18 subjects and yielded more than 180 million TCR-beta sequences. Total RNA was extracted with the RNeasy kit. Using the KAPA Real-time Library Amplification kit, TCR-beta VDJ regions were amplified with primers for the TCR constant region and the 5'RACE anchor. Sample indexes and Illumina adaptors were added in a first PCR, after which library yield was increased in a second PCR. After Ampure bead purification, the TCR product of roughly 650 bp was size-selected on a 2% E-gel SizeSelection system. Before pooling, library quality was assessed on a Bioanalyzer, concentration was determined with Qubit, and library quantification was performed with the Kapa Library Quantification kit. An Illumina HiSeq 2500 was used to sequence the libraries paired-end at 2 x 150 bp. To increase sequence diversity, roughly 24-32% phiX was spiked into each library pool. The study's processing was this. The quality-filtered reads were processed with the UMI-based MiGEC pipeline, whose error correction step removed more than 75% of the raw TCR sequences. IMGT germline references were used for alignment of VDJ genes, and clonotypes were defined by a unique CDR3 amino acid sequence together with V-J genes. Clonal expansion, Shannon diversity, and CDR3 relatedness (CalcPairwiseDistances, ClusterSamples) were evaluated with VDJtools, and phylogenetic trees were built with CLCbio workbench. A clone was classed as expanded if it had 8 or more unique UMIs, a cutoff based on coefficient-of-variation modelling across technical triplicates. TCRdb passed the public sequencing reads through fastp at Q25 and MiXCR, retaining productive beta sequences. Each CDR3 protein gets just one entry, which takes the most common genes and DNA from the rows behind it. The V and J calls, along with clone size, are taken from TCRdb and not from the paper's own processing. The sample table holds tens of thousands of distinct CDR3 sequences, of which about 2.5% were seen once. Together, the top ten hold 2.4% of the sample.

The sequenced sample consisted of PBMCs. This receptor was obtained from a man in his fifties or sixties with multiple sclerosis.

At the DNA level, the sequence is TGCAGTGCCTCAACGACTAGCGGGTTAGCTGAGCAGTTCTTC. Protein translation: CSASTTSGLAEQFF. The rearranged chain carries TRBV20-1 and TRBJ2-1; the junction holds 10 bases that match TRBD2. Trimming accounts for 6 bases at V and 9 bases at J, while the number of junction bases matched to no gene is 11. Looking up the germline V gene (reference sequence) yields CDR1 DFQATT and CDR2 SNEGSKA. The CDR3 goes from the cysteine to the phenylalanine over 14 residues. Of the read, only the CDR3 DNA is kept; its 42 bases are in frame from base 1.